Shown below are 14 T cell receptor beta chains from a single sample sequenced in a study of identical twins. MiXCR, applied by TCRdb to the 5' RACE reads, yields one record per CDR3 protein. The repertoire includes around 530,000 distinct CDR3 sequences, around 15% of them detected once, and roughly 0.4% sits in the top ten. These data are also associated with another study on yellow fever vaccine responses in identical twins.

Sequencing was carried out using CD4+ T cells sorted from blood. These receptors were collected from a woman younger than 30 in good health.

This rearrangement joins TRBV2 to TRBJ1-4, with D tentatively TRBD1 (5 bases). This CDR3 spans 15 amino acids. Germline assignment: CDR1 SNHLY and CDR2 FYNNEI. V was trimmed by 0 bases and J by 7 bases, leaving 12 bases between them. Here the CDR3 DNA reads TGTGCCAGCAGTGAAGCAGAGGGACCTCCTGAAAAACTGTTTTTT. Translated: CASSEAEGPPEKLFF.

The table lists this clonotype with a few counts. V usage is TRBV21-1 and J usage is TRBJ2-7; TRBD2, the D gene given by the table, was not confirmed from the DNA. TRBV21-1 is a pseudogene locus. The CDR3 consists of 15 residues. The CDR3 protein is CASSNRGSGSYEQYF. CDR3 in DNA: TGTGCCAGCAGCAATAGGGGTAGCGGGAGCTACGAGCAGTACTTC.

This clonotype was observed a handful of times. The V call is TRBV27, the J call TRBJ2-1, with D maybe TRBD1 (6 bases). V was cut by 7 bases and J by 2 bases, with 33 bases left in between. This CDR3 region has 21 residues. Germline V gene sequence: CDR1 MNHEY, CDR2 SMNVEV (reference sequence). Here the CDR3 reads CASKGNGGDRRAIGTYNEQFF. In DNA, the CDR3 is TGTGCCAGCAAGGGGAATGGGGGCGATCGCCGGGCAATCGGTACCTACAATGAGCAGTTCTTC.

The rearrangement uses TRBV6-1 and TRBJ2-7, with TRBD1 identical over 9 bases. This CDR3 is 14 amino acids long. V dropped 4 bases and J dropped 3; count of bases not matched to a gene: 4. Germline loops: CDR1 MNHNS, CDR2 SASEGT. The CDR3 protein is CASSAGTGNYEQYV. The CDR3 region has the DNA TGTGCCAGCAGTGCAGGGACAGGGAACTACGAGCAGTACGTC.

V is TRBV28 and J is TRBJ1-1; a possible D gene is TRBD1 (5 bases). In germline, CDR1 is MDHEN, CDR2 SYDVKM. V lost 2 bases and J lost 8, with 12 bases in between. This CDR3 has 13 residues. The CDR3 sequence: CASSLGLRQEAFF. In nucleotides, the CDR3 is TGTGCCAGCAGTTTAGGGCTTCGACAGGAAGCTTTCTTT.

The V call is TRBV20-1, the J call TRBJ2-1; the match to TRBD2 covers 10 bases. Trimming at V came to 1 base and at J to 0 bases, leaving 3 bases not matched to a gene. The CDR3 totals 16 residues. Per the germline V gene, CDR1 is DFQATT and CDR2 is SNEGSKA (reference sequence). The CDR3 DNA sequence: TGCAGTGCTAGAGTGGCTAGCGGGAGCTCCTACAATGAGCAGTTCTTC. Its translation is CSARVASGSSYNEQFF.

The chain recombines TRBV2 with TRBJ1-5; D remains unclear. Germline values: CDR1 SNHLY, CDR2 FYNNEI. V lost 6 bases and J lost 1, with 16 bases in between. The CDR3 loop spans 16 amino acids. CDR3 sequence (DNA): TGTGCCAGCAGGTTCGACAACGGACCAAGCAATCAGCCCCAGCATTTT. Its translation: CASRFDNGPSNQPQHF.

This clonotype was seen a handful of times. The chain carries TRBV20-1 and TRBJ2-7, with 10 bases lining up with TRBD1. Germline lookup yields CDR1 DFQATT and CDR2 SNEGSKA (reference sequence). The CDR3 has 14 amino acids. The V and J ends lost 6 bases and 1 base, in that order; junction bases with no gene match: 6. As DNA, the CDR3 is TGCAGTGCATCCGGGACAGGGGTTTCCTACGAGCAGTACTTC. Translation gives CSASGTGVSYEQYF.

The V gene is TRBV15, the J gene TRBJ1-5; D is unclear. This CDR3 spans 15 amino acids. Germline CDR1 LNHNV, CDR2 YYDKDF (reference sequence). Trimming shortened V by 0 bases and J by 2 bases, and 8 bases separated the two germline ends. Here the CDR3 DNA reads TGTGCCACCAGCAGAGATGATGGGGGCAATCAGCCCCAGCATTTT. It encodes CATSRDDGGNQPQHF.

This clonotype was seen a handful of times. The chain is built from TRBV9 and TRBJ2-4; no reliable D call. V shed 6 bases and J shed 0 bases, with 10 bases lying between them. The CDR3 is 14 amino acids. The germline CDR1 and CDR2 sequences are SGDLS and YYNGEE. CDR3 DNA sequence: TGTGCCAGCAACACGGGTCTAGCCAAAAACATTCAGTACTTC. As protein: CASNTGLAKNIQYF.

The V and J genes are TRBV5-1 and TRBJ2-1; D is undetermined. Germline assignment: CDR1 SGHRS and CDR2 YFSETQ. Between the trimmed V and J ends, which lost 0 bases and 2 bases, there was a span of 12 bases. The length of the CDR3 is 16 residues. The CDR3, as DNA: TGCGCCAGCAGCTTGGACTCTCGCAGGCCCTACAATGAGCAGTTCTTC. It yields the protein CASSLDSRRPYNEQFF.

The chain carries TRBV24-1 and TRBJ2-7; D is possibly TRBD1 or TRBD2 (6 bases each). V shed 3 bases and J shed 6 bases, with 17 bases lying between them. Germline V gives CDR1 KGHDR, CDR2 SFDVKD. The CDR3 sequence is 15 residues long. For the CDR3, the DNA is TGTGCCACCAGTGATCCACGCGGGACATCAGGCGAGCAGTACTTC. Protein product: CATSDPRGTSGEQYF.

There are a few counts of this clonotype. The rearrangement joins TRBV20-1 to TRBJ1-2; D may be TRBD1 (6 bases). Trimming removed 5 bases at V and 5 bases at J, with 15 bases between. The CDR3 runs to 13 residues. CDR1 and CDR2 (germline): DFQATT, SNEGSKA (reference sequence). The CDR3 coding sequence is TGCAGTGCTGCCGGGGACAATGAATATGGCTACACCTTC. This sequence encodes CSAAGDNEYGYTF.

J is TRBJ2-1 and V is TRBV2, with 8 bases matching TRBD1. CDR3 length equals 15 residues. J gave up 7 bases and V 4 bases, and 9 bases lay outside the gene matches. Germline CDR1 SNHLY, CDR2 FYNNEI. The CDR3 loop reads CASSAWQGAGNEQFF. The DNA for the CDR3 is TGTGCCAGCAGTGCGTGGCAGGGGGCGGGGAATGAGCAGTTCTTC.